Given below is one TCR beta chain in context. Its antigen is unknown. This sample stems from a study of T cell clones after liver transplantation. Study details: Apart from three HCV-positive recipients, transplants were for non-autoimmune, non-viral reasons. Standard immunosuppression, with no induction, continued until 12-24 months after transplant. General study results and limits: Rather than being deleted, graft donor-reactive T cells may have moved into the graft.

Profiling relied on immunoSEQ multiplex PCR, and the TCRdb table lists in-frame clones only, not all of them. The table shows tens of thousands of clones, with 70% to 90% occurring only once. The origin of this receptor is a human patient who received a liver transplant. Some T cells may arise from the graft donor. The sample was CD8+ T cells from blood, taken 12 months after liver transplant.

The CDR3 DNA reads TGTGCCAGCAGCTGGACTGGGGAGGCCACTAACTATGGCTACACCTTC. Amino acid sequence: CASSWTGEATNYGYTF. V is TRBV11-2 and J is TRBJ1-2, with no clear D. V was trimmed by 4 bases and J by 0 bases, leaving 15 bases between them. Germline V lookup: CDR1 SGHAT, CDR2 FQNNGV. The CDR3 is 16 amino acids. Full variable domain (rest looked up from reference TRBV11-2 and TRBJ1-2): EAGVAQSPRYKIIEKRQSVAFWCNPISGHATLYWYQQILGQGPKLLIQFQNNGVVDDSQLPKDRFSAERLKGVDSTLKIQPAKLEDSAVYLCASSWTGEATNYGYTFGSGTRLTVV.